Listed below are T cell receptor beta chains from one sample, sequenced in a study of cytomegalovirus exposure and HLA in healthy donors. Produced via immunoSEQ multiplex PCR; TCRdb's table is partial and in-frame only. Seen here are 160,000 or so clones, roughly 79% observed once, and the top ten hold 13%. Sequencing used PBMCs. These receptors all stem from a woman in her fifties or sixties in good health and CMV-seronegative. Both conserved end residues are part of each CDR3. The D gene is left open where the match is weak.

TRBD2 TRBV28 CASSQERTSGSRGQYF
- TRBV10-3 CAIGATTGLQETQYF
- TRBV6-5 CASGASTRYYEQYF
TRBD2 TRBV19 CASSNLGLAGHDNEQFF
TRBD2 TRBV4-2 CASSQGLAGAPTGELFF
- TRBV7-2 CVSSFSGQPYEQYF
TRBD1 TRBV13 CASSSRQGVSEQYF
- TRBV30 CAWSPSLREQFF
TRBD1 TRBV5-1 CASSPRSGTGNNEQFF
TRBD1 TRBV7-9 CASSLGTGTTNYGYTF
- TRBV7-2 CASSFRVRGEKLFF
- TRBV9 CASSVDGGKFYNEQFF
- TRBV19 CASRLGATEAFF